This entry lists 14 T cell receptor beta chains sequenced from one sample in a study of CD8 T cells in ankylosing spondylitis. TCRdb analysed the 5' RACE reads with MiXCR anew, one entry per CDR3 protein. The sample consists of over 200,000 distinct CDR3 sequences, over 9.5% of them appearing once. Source material: blood, either unsorted or a sorted T cell fraction (not recorded which). The receptors stem from a male donor with ankylosing spondylitis or in good health (not recorded which).

This clonotype was seen more than once but under ten times. The J gene is TRBJ1-5, the V gene TRBV20-1, with 7 nucleotides matching TRBD1. V lost 2 bases and J lost 2; bases outside the gene matches: 3. The CDR3 spans 14 residues. Germline V gives CDR1 DFQATT, CDR2 SNEGSKA (reference sequence). CDR3: CSARRGQGNQPQHF. CDR3 in DNA: TGCAGTGCTAGAAGGGGGCAAGGCAATCAGCCCCAGCATTTT.

About this clonotype itself: A read error may explain this, as a much larger clone is one base away. The rearrangement links TRBV5-1 to TRBJ2-7; D remains ambiguous. Germline CDR1 reads SGHRS; CDR2 reads YFSETQ. This CDR3 is built from 13 residues. V gave up 1 base and J gave up 5 bases, with 10 bases separating them. The CDR3 DNA follows: TGCGCCAGCAGCTTGAGCATGAATGACGAGCAGTACTTC. Protein: CASSLSMNDEQYF.

This clonotype was seen at least ten times. The chain recombines TRBV24-1 with TRBJ2-3; 7 positions match TRBD2. This CDR3 has 15 amino acids. Germline loops: CDR1 KGHDR, CDR2 SFDVKD. V gave up 5 bases and J gave up 2 bases; unmatched junction bases: 6. The chain's CDR3 is CATSARTSPTDTQYF. CDR3 sequence (DNA): TGTGCCACCAGTGCCCGGACTAGTCCCACAGATACGCAGTATTTT.

In its sample, this clonotype was seen a few times. The chain combines TRBV20-1 with TRBJ2-4, with D tentatively TRBD1 (6 bases). V was shortened by 2 bases and J by 0 bases, with 8 bases between the two germline ends. The CDR3 has 14 residues. Germline V gene sequence: CDR1 DFQATT, CDR2 SNEGSKA (reference sequence). The CDR3 DNA is TGCAGTGCTAGACAGGGGTTAGCCAAAAACATTCAGTACTTC. Residues: CSARQGLAKNIQYF.

The chain links TRBV11-3 to TRBJ2-5, with TRBD1 identical over 8 bases. J was trimmed by 5 bases and V by 4 bases; bases with no gene match: 9. The CDR3 sequence is 15 residues long. Per germline, CDR1 SGHNT and CDR2 YENEEA. CDR3 sequence: CASSSRTGRGETQYF. CDR3 in DNA: TGTGCCAGCAGCTCAAGGACAGGGCGCGGGGAGACCCAGTACTTC. The full variable domain, completed using reference TRBV11-3 and TRBJ2-5, is EAGVVQSPRYKIIEKKQPVAFWCNPISGHNTLYWYLQNLGQGPELLIRYENEEAVDDSQLPKDRFSAERLKGVDSTLKIQPAELGDSAVYLCASSSRTGRGETQYFGPGTRLLVL.

This clonotype has a count of ten or more. This chain connects TRBV20-1 to TRBJ1-4; 8 bases are shared with TRBD1. The trim removed 6 bases at V and 5 bases at J, leaving 14 bases unmatched. This CDR3 has 16 amino acids. Germline CDR1 DFQATT, CDR2 SNEGSKA (reference sequence). CDR3 sequence reads: CSAGGAGGGKNEKLFF. DNA of the CDR3: TGCAGTGCCGGGGGGGCAGGGGGCGGAAAAAATGAAAAACTGTTTTTT.

The chain has TRBV28 and TRBJ2-7; D possibly uses TRBD1 or TRBD2 (5 bases each). The germline CDR1 and CDR2 sequences are MDHEN and SYDVKM. Trimming removed 3 bases at V and 1 base at J, with 10 bases between. The CDR3 totals 14 residues. The CDR3 reads CASSFWGGSYEQYF. In nucleotides, the CDR3 is TGTGCCAGCAGTTTTTGGGGCGGGTCCTACGAGCAGTACTTC.

This chain connects TRBV30 to TRBJ2-5; 11 positions agree with TRBD2. This CDR3 contains 14 residues. Germline lookup yields CDR1 GTSNPN and CDR2 SVGIG (reference sequence). Trimming took 7 bases from V and 4 from J; bases not matched to a gene: 8. The CDR3 sequence is CASLLAGAGETQYF. The CDR3 DNA reads as TGTGCCTCCTTACTAGCGGGGGCGGGAGAGACCCAGTACTTC. Variable domain in full (rest from reference TRBV30 and TRBJ2-5): SQTIHQWPATLVQPVGSPLSLECTVEGTSNPNLYWYRQAAGRGLQLLFYSVGIGQISSEVPQNLSASRPQDRQFILSSKKLLLSDSGFYLCASLLAGAGETQYFGPGTRLLVL.

This clonotype has a count of ten or more. The V gene is TRBV12-3 or TRBV12-4, the J gene TRBJ1-1; D ambiguous. The CDR3 sequence is 13 residues long. Trimming removed 3 bases at V and 2 bases at J, with 7 bases between. The CDR3 DNA reads TGTGCCAGCAGTTTGAAGACAAACACTGAAGCTTTCTTT. Translated: CASSLKTNTEAFF.

The rearrangement joins TRBV7-8 to TRBJ2-7; TRBD1 matches at 12 bases. The CDR3 consists of 16 residues. The junction had 9 bases not matched to a gene; V was cut back by 5 bases and J by 4 bases. The germline CDR1 and CDR2 sequences are SGHVS and FQNEAQ. As DNA, the CDR3 is TGTGCCAGCAGCATTGGGACAGGGGGCATTATTTACGAGCAGTACTTC. Amino acid sequence: CASSIGTGGIIYEQYF.

This clonotype was observed a few times. This chain connects TRBV7-2 to TRBJ2-3, with 7 nucleotides matching TRBD1. CDR3 length: 15 residues. The germline V gene has CDR1 SGHTA and CDR2 FQGNSA. J was trimmed by 0 bases and V by 2 bases; bases with no gene match: 2. For the CDR3, the DNA is TGTGCCAGCAGCTTAACAGGGGTCAGCACAGATACGCAGTATTTT. It is translated as CASSLTGVSTDTQYF.

This clonotype appeared many times. The CDR3 loop reads CASSLVMWTGNQPQHF. The CDR3 DNA is TGTGCCAGCAGCTTGGTTATGTGGACGGGGAATCAGCCCCAGCATTTT. This chain connects TRBV5-8 to TRBJ1-5; D not certain. This CDR3 region has 16 residues. The V and J ends lost 0 bases and 4 bases respectively, with 14 bases between them. The germline V gene has CDR1 SGHTS and CDR2 YDEGEE.

This clonotype has at least ten counts. The rearrangement joins TRBV20-1 to TRBJ2-2; TRBD2 matches 8 bases. With V trimmed by 6 bases and J by 0 bases, 6 bases remained unmatched. CDR1 DFQATT and CDR2 SNEGSKA come from the germline V gene (reference sequence). The CDR3 runs 15 residues. The CDR3 here is CSATSGDTNTGELFF. The DNA of the CDR3 is TGCAGTGCCACTAGCGGCGATACGAACACCGGGGAGCTGTTTTTT.

This clonotype was seen a handful of times. This chain uses TRBV12-3 or TRBV12-4 with TRBJ2-7; TRBD1 aligns across 9 bases. V dropped 5 bases and J dropped 3; count of bases not matched to a gene: 8. CDR3 length: 15 amino acids. The CDR3 DNA reads as TGTGCCAGCAGTGAATTGACAGGGGGGATCTACGAGCAGTACTTC. As protein: CASSELTGGIYEQYF.